This is a list of T cell receptor beta chains from one sample in a study of regulatory T cells in long-lasting Graves disease. MiXCR, run by TCRdb on the multiplex PCR reads, gives a single entry per CDR3 protein. Altogether about 440,000 distinct CDR3 sequences are present, 15% being singletons, with the ten largest covering approximately 16%. These sequences were also reported in another study, on T cells in Graves' hyperthyroidism and ophthalmopathy.

This specimen consisted of peripheral blood mononuclear cells (PBMCs), obtained at new diagnosis, from a patient treated with antithyroid drugs. The receptors come from a woman aged 25-40 years with Graves disease. The CDR3 runs from the conserved cysteine through the conserved F or W. The D gene is left open where the match is weak. Clone size is stated in some rows and not others, as once, few, many or a class when expanded.

D,size,J,V,DNA,CDR3
TRBD1,many,TRBJ2-7,TRBV7-3,TGTGCCAGCAGCCCCTCGGGACAGGAATCCTACGAGCAGTACTTC,CASSPSGQESYEQYF
TRBD1,-,TRBJ1-1,TRBV24-1,TGTGCCACCAGTGGTATACAGGGGCGACAAGCTTTCTTC,CATSGIQGRQAFF
TRBD1,many,TRBJ2-1,TRBV2,TGTGCCAGCTCTGAGACAGGGGAGTTCTTC,CASSETGEFF
-,few,TRBJ2-7,TRBV5-8,TGTGCCAGCAGTACAGGAGGAGGGTCTTACGAGCAGTACTTC,CASSTGGGSYEQYF
-,-,TRBJ2-7,TRBV7-2,TGTGCCAGCAGCCGACCGACTATCGAGCAGTACTTC,CASSRPTIEQYF
-,-,TRBJ2-5,TRBV19,TGTGCCAGTAGTACCCAAAAACGAGAGACCCAGTACTTC,CASSTQKRETQYF
TRBD1,many,TRBJ2-1,TRBV9,TGTGCCAGCAGCTTGACAGGGGTTCCAAACAATGAGCAGTTCTTC,CASSLTGVPNNEQFF
-,-,TRBJ2-1,TRBV27,TGTGCCAGCTACCGGGCGGGGAGCTCCTACAATGAGCAGTTCTTC,CASYRAGSSYNEQFF
TRBD1,few,TRBJ1-5,TRBV20-1,TGCAGTGCTTTGCCCGGGACAGGGGGAGTCAATCAGCCCCAGCATTTT,CSALPGTGGVNQPQHF
TRBD1,-,TRBJ1-1,TRBV4-1,TGCGCCAGCAGCCAACCAGACAGGGACGTCGTTTCTGAAGCTTTCTTT,CASSQPDRDVVSEAFF
TRBD2,many,TRBJ2-5,TRBV20-1,TGCAGTGCTAGTGGTTTAGGGACTAGCATAACGGAGACCCAGTACTTC,CSASGLGTSITETQYF
-,many,TRBJ1-2,TRBV6-5,TGTGCCAGCAGTTACCCGGACCTGCGAGGCTACACCTTC,CASSYPDLRGYTF
TRBD2,-,TRBJ2-1,TRBV27,TGTGCCAGCAGTTCACTAGCGCTTTCTAATGAGCAGTTCTTC,CASSSLALSNEQFF
-,-,TRBJ2-1,TRBV28,TGTGCCAGCATAAAAAGCGGGACAACTAACAATGAGCAGTTCTTC,CASIKSGTTNNEQFF
-,-,TRBJ2-6,TRBV29-1,TGCAGCGTCGCCGGTTCTGGGGCCAACGTCCTGACTTTC,CSVAGSGANVLTF
-,-,TRBJ2-5,TRBV30,TGTGCCTGGAACCCCGGGGGTAGCGGCAAAGAGACCCAGTACTTC,CAWNPGGSGKETQYF
TRBD2,many,TRBJ2-5,TRBV4-1,TGCGCCAGCACCGCGATGGGTACTAGCGAAGAGACCCAGTACTTC,CASTAMGTSEETQYF
TRBD1,-,TRBJ1-4,TRBV20-1,TGCAGTGCCCATGGCTCGGGACAGGGTTTCGAAAAACTGTTTTTT,CSAHGSGQGFEKLFF
TRBD1,few,TRBJ2-7,TRBV4-1,TGCGCCAGCGGTTATCCGGGACAGGGGCAAGGCGAGCAGTACTTC,CASGYPGQGQGEQYF
-,many,TRBJ1-1,TRBV30,TGTGCCTGGAGTGTGCAGGGGAACACTGAAGCTTTCTTT,CAWSVQGNTEAFF
TRBD1,-,TRBJ1-2,TRBV4-2,TGTGCCAGCAGCCAAGAGACATTGGGGACAGGGGTTGGCTACACCTTC,CASSQETLGTGVGYTF
-,many,TRBJ1-1,TRBV7-2,TGTGCCAGCAGCCCGACCGACGGACCGATCTCTTTCTTT,CASSPTDGPISFF
-,-,TRBJ2-5,TRBV10-1,TGCGCCAGCAGTGATTTCGTGGGGGAGACCCAGTACTTC,CASSDFVGETQYF
TRBD2,-,TRBJ2-1,TRBV28,TGTGCCAGCAGTCTCGAGGGCGGACTAGCGAGGTCCTACAATGAGCAGTTCTTC,CASSLEGGLARSYNEQFF
-,many,TRBJ2-6,TRBV2,TGTGCCAGCAGCGCAACACCGTCTGGGGCCAACGTCCTGACTTTC,CASSATPSGANVLTF
-,many,TRBJ2-3,TRBV24-1,TGTGCCACCAGTGTGGGAGATACGCAGTATTTT,CATSVGDTQYF
TRBD2,few,TRBJ2-7,TRBV3-1,TGTGCCAGCAGCCAAGGGACTAGGGGTTACGAGCAGTACTTC,CASSQGTRGYEQYF
TRBD1,few,TRBJ2-1,TRBV9,TGTGCCAGCAGCGTAGACTCCGGGACAGGGTTGAATGAGCAGTTCTTC,CASSVDSGTGLNEQFF
-,few,TRBJ1-2,TRBV6-5,TGTGCCAGCAGTTACGCAAGACAGGTCTATGGCTACACCTTC,CASSYARQVYGYTF
-,few,TRBJ2-4,TRBV19,TGTGTCAGTACTCCATCCCCACCTCGGGTAAACATTCAGTACTTC,CVSTPSPPRVNIQYF
TRBD2,once,TRBJ2-5,TRBV6-1,TGTGCCAGCAGTCCTACGATAGCGGGAGAGCGAGAGACCCAGTACTTC,CASSPTIAGERETQYF
TRBD2,few,TRBJ2-1,TRBV19,TGTGCCAGTAAGAGCCCCGAGCGCGGGAGCTCTTACAATGAGCAGTTCTTC,CASKSPERGSSYNEQFF
-,few,TRBJ1-1,TRBV9,TGTGCCAGCAGCGTACTCCACCTGAACACTGAAGCTTTCTTT,CASSVLHLNTEAFF
-,many,TRBJ1-2,TRBV18,TGTGCCAGCTCACCATGGGACGGAACTAACTATGGCTACACCTTC,CASSPWDGTNYGYTF
TRBD2,-,TRBJ2-3,TRBV24-1,TGTGCCACCAGTGATACCGGGACTAGCTCCGATACGCAGTATTTT,CATSDTGTSSDTQYF
-,many,TRBJ2-2,TRBV18,TGTGCCAGCTCACCACCGAGTGTCGGGGAGCTGTTTTTT,CASSPPSVGELFF
-,-,TRBJ1-1,TRBV9,TGTGCCAGCAGCCCCCGTCAGCGGACCTTTAACACTGAAGCTTTCTTT,CASSPRQRTFNTEAFF
TRBD2,many,TRBJ2-3,TRBV12-3/TRBV12-4,TGTGCCAGCAGTCGACTAGCGGGAATAGATACGCAGTATTTT,CASSRLAGIDTQYF
TRBD1,-,TRBJ1-5,TRBV2,TGTGCCAGTACCGGGACAGATAATCAGCCCCAGCATTTT,CASTGTDNQPQHF
TRBD2,many,TRBJ2-1,TRBV28,TGTGCCAGCAGTTTCTCGCGGGGGAACTACAATGAGCAGTTCTTC,CASSFSRGNYNEQFF
TRBD2,few,TRBJ2-1,TRBV5-6,TGTGCCAGCAGCTTTGTTTCGGCGGGAGGCACCCCCTACAATGAGCAGTTCTTC,CASSFVSAGGTPYNEQFF
TRBD1,many,TRBJ1-1,TRBV29-1,TGCAGCGTTGGAGACAGGGTTCTAACTGAAGCTTTCTTT,CSVGDRVLTEAFF
-,few,TRBJ2-2,TRBV13,TGTGCCAGCAGCCGTGGGACCAACACCGGGGAGCTGTTTTTT,CASSRGTNTGELFF
TRBD1,-,TRBJ1-2,TRBV5-5,TGTGCCGGCAGCGGACAGGGGGCCTATGGCTACACCTTC,CAGSGQGAYGYTF
-,many,TRBJ2-1,TRBV18,TGTGCCAGCTCACCATTAGGACTACCCTCCAATGAGCAGTTCTTC,CASSPLGLPSNEQFF
TRBD2,-,TRBJ2-5,TRBV9,TGTGCCAGCAGTACATCTCCTAGCGGAAGCGGCCAAGAGACCCAGTACTTC,CASSTSPSGSGQETQYF
-,few,TRBJ2-2,TRBV5-6,TGTGCCAGCAGCTTCCGACGACTAGACGGCACCGGGGAGCTGTTTTTT,CASSFRRLDGTGELFF
-,-,TRBJ1-3,TRBV11-2,TGTGCCAGCAGCTTAGTGGCGGTTGGAAACACCATATATTTT,CASSLVAVGNTIYF
-,many,TRBJ1-1,TRBV3-1,TGTGCCAGCAGCCAAGACATCGAGGCTTTCTTT,CASSQDIEAFF
TRBD1,many,TRBJ1-5,TRBV12-3/TRBV12-4,TGTGCCAGCAGTCTTTACCGACAGGGGGGCAATCAGCCCCAGCATTTT,CASSLYRQGGNQPQHF
-,many,TRBJ1-1,TRBV6-5,TGTGCCAGCAGTTACTCGAATTCCCCGTTGAACACTGAAGCTTTCTTT,CASSYSNSPLNTEAFF
TRBD2,few,TRBJ2-7,TRBV9,TGTGCCAGCAGCGTAGGTCCCGAGCTCTCGGGAGGGCCAGGCGAGCAGTACTTC,CASSVGPELSGGPGEQYF
TRBD1,many,TRBJ1-2,TRBV30,TGTGCCTGGACTACTAAATCGGGACAGGGAGTCTATGGCTACACCTTC,CAWTTKSGQGVYGYTF
TRBD2,many,TRBJ2-1,TRBV11-3,TGTGCCAGCAGCTTAGGGAGCGGGAGGGCCAATGAGCAGTTCTTC,CASSLGSGRANEQFF
-,few,TRBJ1-2,TRBV30,TGTGCCTGGAGTGCGGGACACACCTATGGCTACACCTTC,CAWSAGHTYGYTF